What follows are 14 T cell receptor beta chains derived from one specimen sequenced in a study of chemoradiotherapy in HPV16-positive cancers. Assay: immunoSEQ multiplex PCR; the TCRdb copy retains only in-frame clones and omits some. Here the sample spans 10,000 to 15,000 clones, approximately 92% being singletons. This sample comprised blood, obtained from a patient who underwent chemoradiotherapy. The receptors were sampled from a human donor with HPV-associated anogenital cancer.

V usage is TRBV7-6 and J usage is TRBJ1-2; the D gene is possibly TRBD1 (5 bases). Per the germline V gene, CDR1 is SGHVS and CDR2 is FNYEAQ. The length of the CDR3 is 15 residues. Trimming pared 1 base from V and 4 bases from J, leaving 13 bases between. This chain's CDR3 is CASSLDEGLGYGYTF. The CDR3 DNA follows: TGTGCCAGCAGCTTAGATGAGGGGCTAGGCTATGGCTACACCTTC.

The CDR3 spells CASSLSGFEPLFYGYTF. The CDR3 DNA reads TGTGCCAGCAGTTTATCGGGGTTTGAGCCCTTATTCTATGGCTACACCTTC. The chain combines TRBV27 with TRBJ1-2, with no clear D. V lost 0 bases and J 4 bases, leaving 18 bases between the germline ends. The CDR3 covers 17 residues. CDR1 MNHEY and CDR2 SMNVEV come from the germline V gene (reference sequence).

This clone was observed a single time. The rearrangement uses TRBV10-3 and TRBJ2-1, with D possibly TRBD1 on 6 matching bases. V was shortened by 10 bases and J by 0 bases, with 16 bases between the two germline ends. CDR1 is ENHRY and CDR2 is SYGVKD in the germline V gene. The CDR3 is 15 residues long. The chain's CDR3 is CATAMTGDSYNEQFF. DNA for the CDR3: TGTGCCACCGCCATGACAGGAGACTCCTACAATGAGCAGTTCTTC.

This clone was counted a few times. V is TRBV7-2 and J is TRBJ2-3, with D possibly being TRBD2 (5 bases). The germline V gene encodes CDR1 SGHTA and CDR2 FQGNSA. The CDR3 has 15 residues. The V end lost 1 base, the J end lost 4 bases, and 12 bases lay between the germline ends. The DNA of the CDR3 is TGTGCCAGCAGCTTAGGGTATCGGGGATCAGATACGCAGTATTTT. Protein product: CASSLGYRGSDTQYF. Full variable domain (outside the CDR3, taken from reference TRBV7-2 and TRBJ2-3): GAGVSQSPSNKVTEKGKDVELRCDPISGHTALYWYRQSLGQGLEFLIYFQGNSAPDKSGLPSDRFSAERTGGSVSTLTIQRTQQEDSAVYLCASSLGYRGSDTQYFGPGTRLTVL.

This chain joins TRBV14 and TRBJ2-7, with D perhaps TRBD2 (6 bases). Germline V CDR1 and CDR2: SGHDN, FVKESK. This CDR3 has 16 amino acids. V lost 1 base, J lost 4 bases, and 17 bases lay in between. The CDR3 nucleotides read TGTGCCAGCAGCCAAGGGGGCGCGGGACCTCGATACGAGCAGTACTTC. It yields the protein CASSQGGAGPRYEQYF.

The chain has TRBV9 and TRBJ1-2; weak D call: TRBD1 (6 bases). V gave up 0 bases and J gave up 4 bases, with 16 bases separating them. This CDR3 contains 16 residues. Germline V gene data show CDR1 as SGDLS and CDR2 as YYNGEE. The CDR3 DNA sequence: TGTGCCAGCAGCGTAGCTTCCAGGGGAGCTCTCTATGGCTACACCTTC. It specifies CASSVASRGALYGYTF.

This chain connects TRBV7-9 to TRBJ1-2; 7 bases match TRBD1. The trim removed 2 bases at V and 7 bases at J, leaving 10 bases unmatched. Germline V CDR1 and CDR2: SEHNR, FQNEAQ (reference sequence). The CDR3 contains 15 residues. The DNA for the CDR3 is TGTGCCAGCAGCTTATTCGAGACAGGGTTCGCTGGCTACACCTTC. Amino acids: CASSLFETGFAGYTF. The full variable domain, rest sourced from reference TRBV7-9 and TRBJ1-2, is DTGVSQNPRHKITKRGQNVTFRCDPISEHNRLYWYRQTLGQGPEFLTYFQNEAQLEKSRLLSDRFSAERPKGSFSTLEIQRTEQGDSAMYLCASSLFETGFAGYTFGSGTRLTVV.

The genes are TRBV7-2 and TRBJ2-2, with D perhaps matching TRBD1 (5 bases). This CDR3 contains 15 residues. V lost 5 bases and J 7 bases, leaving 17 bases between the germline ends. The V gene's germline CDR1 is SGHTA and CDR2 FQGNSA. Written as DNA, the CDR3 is TGTGCCAGCAGCCCGAGAGGACCCCAGGGCGGGGAGCTGTTTTTT. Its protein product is CASSPRGPQGGELFF.

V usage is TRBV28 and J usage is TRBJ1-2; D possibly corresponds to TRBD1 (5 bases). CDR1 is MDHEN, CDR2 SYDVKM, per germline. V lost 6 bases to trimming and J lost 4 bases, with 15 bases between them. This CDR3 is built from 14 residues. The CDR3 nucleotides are TGTGCCAGCAGGACGGCGACAGTTCTCTATGGCTACACCTTC. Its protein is CASRTATVLYGYTF.

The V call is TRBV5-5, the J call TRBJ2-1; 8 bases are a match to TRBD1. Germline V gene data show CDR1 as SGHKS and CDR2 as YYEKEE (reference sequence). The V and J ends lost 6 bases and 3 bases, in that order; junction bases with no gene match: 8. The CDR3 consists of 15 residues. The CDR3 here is CASIKQGVVYNEQFF. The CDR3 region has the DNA TGTGCCAGCATCAAACAGGGGGTAGTCTACAATGAGCAGTTCTTC.

DNA of the CDR3: TGTGCCAGCAGTTTATCGGAACTAGCGGGTAACATTTACAATGAGCAGTTCTTC. Translation: CASSLSELAGNIYNEQFF. V gene TRBV27 combines with J gene TRBJ2-1, with 9 bases fitting TRBD2. The germline V gene has CDR1 MNHEY and CDR2 SMNVEV (reference sequence). After removal of 0 bases from V and 4 bases from J, the junction contained 10 bases not matched to a gene. The length of the CDR3 is 18 residues.

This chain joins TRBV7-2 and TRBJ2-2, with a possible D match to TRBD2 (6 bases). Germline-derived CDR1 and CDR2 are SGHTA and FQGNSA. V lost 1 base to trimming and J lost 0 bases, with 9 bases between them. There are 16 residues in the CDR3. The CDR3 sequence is CASSLDGGANTGELFF. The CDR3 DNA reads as TGTGCCAGCAGCTTAGACGGGGGAGCGAACACCGGGGAGCTGTTTTTT.

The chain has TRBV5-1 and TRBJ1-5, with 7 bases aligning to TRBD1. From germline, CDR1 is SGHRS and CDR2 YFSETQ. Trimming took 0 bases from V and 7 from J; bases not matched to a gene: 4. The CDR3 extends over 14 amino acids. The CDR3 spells CASSLDSRGQPQHF. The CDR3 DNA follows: TGCGCCAGCAGCTTGGATAGCAGGGGGCAGCCCCAGCATTTT.

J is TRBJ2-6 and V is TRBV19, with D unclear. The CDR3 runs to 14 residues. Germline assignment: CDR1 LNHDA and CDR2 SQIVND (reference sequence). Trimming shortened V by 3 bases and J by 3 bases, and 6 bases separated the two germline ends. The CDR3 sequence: CASSMSLGANVLTF. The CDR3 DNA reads TGTGCCAGTAGTATGTCCCTTGGGGCCAACGTCCTGACTTTC.